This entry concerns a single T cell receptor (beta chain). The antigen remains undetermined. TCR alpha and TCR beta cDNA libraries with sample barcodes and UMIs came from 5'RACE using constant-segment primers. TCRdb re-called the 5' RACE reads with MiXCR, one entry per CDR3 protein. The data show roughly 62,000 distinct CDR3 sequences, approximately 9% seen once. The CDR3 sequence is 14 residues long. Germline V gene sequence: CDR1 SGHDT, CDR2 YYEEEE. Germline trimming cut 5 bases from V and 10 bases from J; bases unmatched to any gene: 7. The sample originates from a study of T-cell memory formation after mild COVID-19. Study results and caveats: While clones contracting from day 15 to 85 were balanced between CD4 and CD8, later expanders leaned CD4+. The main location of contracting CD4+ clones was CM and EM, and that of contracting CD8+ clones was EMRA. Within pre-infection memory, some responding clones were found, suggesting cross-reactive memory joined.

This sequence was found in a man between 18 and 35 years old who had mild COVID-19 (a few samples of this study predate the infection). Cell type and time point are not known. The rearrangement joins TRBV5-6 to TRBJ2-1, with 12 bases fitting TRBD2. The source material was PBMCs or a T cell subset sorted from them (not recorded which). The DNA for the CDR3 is TGTGCCAGCAGGTCTAGCGGGGGGGCCTGGGAGCAGTTCTTC. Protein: CASRSSGGAWEQFF.